This T cell receptor beta chain was retrieved from a study of T cell responses to AZD1222 COVID-19 vaccine. This clone has just a few counts. The data were produced by immunoSEQ multiplex PCR, yet TCRdb's version contains in-frame clones alone and is incomplete. The sample has about 120,000 clones; just under 90% are singletons. The V end was cut by 2 bases, the J end by 5 bases, with 9 bases between. CDR1 and CDR2 (germline): GTSNPN, SVGIG (reference sequence). The CDR3 has 13 residues. The input for sequencing was peripheral blood, taken on day 0 of AZD1222 vaccination. The V and J genes are TRBV30 and TRBJ1-4; D gene unclear. The TCR sequence derives from an adult in good health. CDR3 in DNA: TGTGCCTGGAGTCGTCAGTCCAATGAAAAACTGTTTTTT. Its protein is CAWSRQSNEKLFF. The variable domain in full, with the rest retrieved from reference TRBV30 and TRBJ1-4, is SQTIHQWPATLVQPVGSPLSLECTVEGTSNPNLYWYRQAAGRGLQLLFYSVGIGQISSEVPQNLSASRPQDRQFILSSKKLLLSDSGFYLCAWSRQSNEKLFFGSGTQLSVL.